Below are 22 T cell receptor beta chains sequenced from a single sample in a study of shared clonotypes between healthy human individuals. The method was immunoSEQ multiplex PCR; TCRdb's version includes in-frame clones alone and lacks a portion of them. Among some 2,500,000 clones, roughly 93% were seen once, and the ten largest hold around 0.37%. The sample comprised naive CD4+ T cells from PBMCs. Subset meaning: CD45RA+ positively selected. These receptors all come from a man aged 18 to 29 in good health. Some clones in this sample may be carry-over from other donors' samples.

The chain couples TRBV27 to TRBJ1-5; TRBD1 agrees at 9 bases. Germline assignment: CDR1 MNHEY and CDR2 SMNVEV (reference sequence). Unmatched junction bases numbered 12, after V lost 6 bases and J lost 3 bases. The CDR3 contains 17 residues. As DNA, the CDR3 is TGTGCCAGCAGCCCCGGGACAGGGAGGGAGGACAATCAGCCCCAGCATTTT. It translates to CASSPGTGREDNQPQHF.

Points on this clone: The germline gene is not matched at one end of the junction; a read error may be the cause. The chain uses TRBV7-9 and TRBJ2-2, with D unclear. The germline V gene encodes CDR1 SEHNR and CDR2 FQNEAQ (reference sequence). The CDR3 consists of 13 residues. This CDR3 is CASRFEGPGELFF. DNA of the CDR3: TGTGCCAGCCGCTTCGAAGGCCCCGGGGAGCTGTTTTTT.

This chain joins TRBV10-3 and TRBJ2-5, with D possibly being TRBD2 (6 bases). From germline, CDR1 is ENHRY and CDR2 SYGVKD. The V end was cut by 8 bases, the J end by 5 bases, with 18 bases between. The CDR3 has 14 amino acids. CDR3 amino acids: CAIGGSGLKETQYF. Here the CDR3 DNA reads TGTGCCATCGGGGGGTCAGGGCTAAAGGAGACCCAGTACTTC.

The J gene is TRBJ2-4, the V gene TRBV28, with 12 bases fitting TRBD2. This CDR3 comprises 17 residues. Germline CDR1 reads MDHEN; CDR2 reads SYDVKM. V dropped 7 bases and J dropped 8; count of bases not matched to a gene: 15. CDR3 coding DNA: TGTGCCAGCACCCCTGGGGCTAGCGGGAGGGTTTTGGACATTCAGTACTTC. Translating gives CASTPGASGRVLDIQYF.

The rearrangement joins TRBV6-5 to TRBJ1-1, with D maybe TRBD1 (5 bases). V was cut by 2 bases and J by 1 base, with 11 bases left in between. The length of the CDR3 is 15 residues. Germline-derived CDR1 and CDR2 are MNHEY and SVGAGI. The CDR3 bases are TGTGCCAGCAGTTACAGGGGAAAGCGGAACACTGAAGCTTTCTTT. It is translated as CASSYRGKRNTEAFF.

Turning to this clone: This sample includes further DNA sequences coding for the same CDR3. The gene calls are TRBV4-1 and TRBJ1-5; D remains unclear. Trimming took off 0 bases at V and 7 bases at J, with 7 bases between the two ends. The CDR3 has 13 amino acids. Germline V gene lookup returns CDR1 MGHRA and CDR2 YSYEKL. Written as DNA, the CDR3 is TGCGCCAGCAGCCAAGATCGAGGACAGCCCCAGCATTTT. It yields the protein CASSQDRGQPQHF.

The genes are TRBV27 and TRBJ2-7, with 9 nucleotides matching TRBD1. V dropped 3 bases and J dropped 4; count of bases not matched to a gene: 7. CDR1 and CDR2 from the germline V gene are MNHEY and SMNVEV (reference sequence). The CDR3 covers 15 residues. Here the CDR3 DNA reads TGTGCCAGCAGTTTGGACAGGGGAAGATGGTACGAGCAGTACTTC. The encoded protein is CASSLDRGRWYEQYF.

The rearrangement uses TRBV19 and TRBJ1-2, with a weak D call TRBD1 (5 bases). The CDR3 consists of 16 residues. V was pared by 5 bases and J by 2 bases, with 18 bases between. Germline assignment: CDR1 LNHDA and CDR2 SQIVND (reference sequence). Here the CDR3 reads CASSREGRRSNYGYTF. The CDR3, as DNA: TGTGCCAGTAGTCGCGAGGGGCGCAGATCAAACTATGGCTACACCTTC.

CDR3 region: CASSLTAAGEQFF. DNA for the CDR3: TGTGCCAGCAGTTTAACGGCGGCGGGTGAGCAGTTCTTC. V and J are TRBV27 and TRBJ2-1; tentative D call: TRBD2 (5 bases). In germline, CDR1 is MNHEY, CDR2 SMNVEV (reference sequence). The CDR3 runs to 13 residues. Between the trimmed V and J ends, which lost 2 bases and 9 bases, there was a span of 11 bases.

The chain is built from TRBV19 and TRBJ1-5; D remains unclear. Germline CDR1 is LNHDA and CDR2 is SQIVND (reference sequence). Trimming pared 4 bases from V and 3 bases from J, leaving 7 bases between. The CDR3 runs to 13 residues. The CDR3 reads CASSSVVNQPQHF. CDR3 in DNA: TGTGCCAGTAGTAGTGTGGTCAATCAGCCCCAGCATTTT.

The rearrangement links TRBV7-2 to TRBJ1-5, with D uncertain. Germline CDR1 is SGHTA and CDR2 is FQGNSA. V was pared by 5 bases and J by 6 bases, with 14 bases between. The CDR3 spans 14 residues. The CDR3 spells CASSISSGSQPQHF. The CDR3 nucleotides are TGTGCCAGCAGCATTAGCTCCGGGAGTCAGCCCCAGCATTTT.

The genes are TRBV7-9 and TRBJ1-2; maybe TRBD1 (5 bases). V gave up 1 base and J gave up 3 bases, with 15 bases separating them. There are 16 residues in the CDR3. Germline assignment: CDR1 SEHNR and CDR2 FQNEAQ (reference sequence). DNA of the CDR3: TGTGCCAGCAGCTTAGTCCAGGGCCCACCCTACTATGGCTACACCTTC. This translates into CASSLVQGPPYYGYTF.

The V and J genes are TRBV2 and TRBJ1-2, with D perhaps matching TRBD1 (5 bases). Deletions cut 4 bases from V and 8 bases from J, with 11 bases between. The germline CDR1 and CDR2 sequences are SNHLY and FYNNEI. The CDR3 is 12 residues long. The CDR3 DNA reads as TGTGCCAGCAGTGGGGACGTGAGCGGCTACACCTTC. The encoded protein is CASSGDVSGYTF.

This chain connects TRBV5-6 to TRBJ1-5; no firm D call. Germline V gene sequence: CDR1 SGHDT, CDR2 YYEEEE. The V end was cut by 4 bases, the J end by 4 bases, with 15 bases between. The CDR3 spans 15 residues. CDR3 DNA: TGTGCCAGCAGCGCCTATAGTCAAGGGAATCAGCCCCAGCATTTT. This codes for CASSAYSQGNQPQHF.

The V and J genes are TRBV14 and TRBJ2-1; D is ambiguous. Per germline, CDR1 SGHDN and CDR2 FVKESK. Deletions cut 1 base from V and 9 bases from J, with 10 bases between. The CDR3 consists of 13 residues. As DNA, the CDR3 is TGTGCCAGCAGCCAAGTAAGCGTACTTGAGCAGTTCTTC. The encoded protein is CASSQVSVLEQFF.

V and J are TRBV5-1 and TRBJ2-1; the D gene is possibly TRBD1 (5 bases). CDR1 and CDR2 from the germline V gene are SGHRS and YFSETQ. The length of the CDR3 is 14 residues. The V gene lost 0 bases and the J gene lost 8 bases, with 12 bases spanning the gap. This CDR3 is CASSLGAGRDEQFF. The CDR3 region has the DNA TGCGCCAGCAGCTTGGGGGCAGGGCGCGATGAGCAGTTCTTC.

In DNA, the CDR3 is TGTGCCAGCAGCTTGTTCCTTCTGGAGACCCAGTACTTC. The encoded protein is CASSLFLLETQYF. V is TRBV5-6 and J is TRBJ2-5, with no clear D. CDR1 and CDR2 from the germline V gene are SGHDT and YYEEEE. V lost 1 base, J lost 5 bases, and 9 bases lay in between. The CDR3 totals 13 residues. Complete variable domain (other parts from reference TRBV5-6 and TRBJ2-5): DAGVTQSPTHLIKTRGQQVTLRCSPKSGHDTVSWYQQALGQGPQFIFQYYEEEERQRGNFPDRFSGHQFPNYSSELNVNALLLGDSALYLCASSLFLLETQYFGPGTRLLVL.

This clone is a singleton in its sample. The same CDR3 is also encoded by other DNA sequences in this sample. The chain joins TRBV6-1 to TRBJ1-5; D is unclear. CDR3 length: 13 amino acids. Trimming removed 5 bases from V and 0 bases from J, with 5 bases in between. Germline V gene sequence: CDR1 MNHNS, CDR2 SASEGT. The CDR3 bases are TGTGCCAGCAGTTCGTATAGCAATCAGCCCCAGCATTTT. Its protein is CASSSYSNQPQHF.

The chain has TRBV5-6 and TRBJ2-7; a possible D gene is TRBD1 (6 bases). The CDR3 is 14 residues long. The V and J ends lost 4 bases and 4 bases respectively, with 15 bases between them. Germline loops: CDR1 SGHDT, CDR2 YYEEEE. CDR3 region: CASSPTLTGYEQYF. The CDR3 coding sequence is TGTGCCAGCAGCCCTACCTTGACAGGATACGAGCAGTACTTC.

Only one count was recorded for this clone. This sequence joins TRBV11-2 and TRBJ2-1; D may be TRBD2 (6 bases). V lost 1 base, J lost 6 bases, and 10 bases lay in between. The CDR3 runs 14 residues. Per the germline V gene, CDR1 is SGHAT and CDR2 is FQNNGV. The CDR3 DNA sequence: TGTGCCAGCAGCTTAGGCCCGACTAGCAATGAGCAGTTCTTC. Protein product: CASSLGPTSNEQFF.

The chain couples TRBV5-5 to TRBJ1-1; weak D call: TRBD1 (6 bases). CDR3 length: 14 amino acids. Trimming removed 4 bases from V and 7 bases from J, with 17 bases in between. The germline V gene has CDR1 SGHKS and CDR2 YYEKEE (reference sequence). The chain's CDR3 is CASSPMDSRDEAFF. The DNA for the CDR3 is TGTGCCAGCAGCCCGATGGACAGCCGAGATGAAGCTTTCTTT. The full variable domain, with the rest looked up from reference TRBV5-5 and TRBJ1-1, is DAGVTQSPTHLIKTRGQQVTLRCSPISGHKSVSWYQQVLGQGPQFIFQYYEKEERGRGNFPDRFSARQFPNYSSELNVNALLLGDSALYLCASSPMDSRDEAFFGQGTRLTVV.

The chain recombines TRBV7-2 with TRBJ2-1, with 9 nucleotides matching TRBD2. This CDR3 is 17 amino acids long. The V gene's germline CDR1 is SGHTA and CDR2 FQGNSA. The ends lost 3 bases at V and 7 bases at J; junction bases unmatched: 13. The CDR3: CASSLGTSGRPGNEQFF. CDR3 coding DNA: TGTGCCAGCAGCTTGGGGACGAGCGGGAGGCCTGGAAATGAGCAGTTCTTC.